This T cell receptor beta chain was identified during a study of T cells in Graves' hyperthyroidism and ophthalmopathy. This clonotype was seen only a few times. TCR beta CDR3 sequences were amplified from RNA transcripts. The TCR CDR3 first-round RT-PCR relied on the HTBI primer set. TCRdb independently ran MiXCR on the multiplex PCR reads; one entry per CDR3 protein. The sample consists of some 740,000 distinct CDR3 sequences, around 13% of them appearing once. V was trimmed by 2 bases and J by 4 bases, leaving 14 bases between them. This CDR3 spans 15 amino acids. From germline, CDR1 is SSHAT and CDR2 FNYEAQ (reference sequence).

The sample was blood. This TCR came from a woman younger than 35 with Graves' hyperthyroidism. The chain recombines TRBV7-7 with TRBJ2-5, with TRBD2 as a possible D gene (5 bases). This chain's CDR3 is CASSLFPGYGETQYF. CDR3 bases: TGTGCCAGCAGCTTATTTCCGGGGTATGGAGAGACCCAGTACTTC.